The rows below give T cell receptor beta chains drawn from one sample of a study of T cell repertoires in cytomegalovirus infection. TCRdb reanalysed the reads using MiXCR and keeps one entry per CDR3 protein. The sample shows more than 650,000 distinct CDR3 sequences, roughly 36% of them seen only once. Sequenced sample: PBMCs. These receptors all come from a human donor in good health (CMV status not recorded). Some clones in this sample may be carry-over from other donors' samples. Each CDR3 is given with its conserved first and last residue. A D gene is named only where the DNA matches it firmly. Expanded clones are given a class, and other clones once, few, many or no size at all.

D gene: TRBD2
V gene: TRBV5-1
clone size: once
J gene: TRBJ2-5
CDR3 protein: CASSYLAGSQETQYF
CDR3 DNA: TGCGCCAGCAGCTATCTAGCGGGATCCCAAGAGACCCAGTACTTC

D gene: TRBD2
V gene: TRBV12-3/TRBV12-4
clone size: few
J gene: TRBJ2-7
CDR3 protein: CATEKAGGLSYEQYF
CDR3 DNA: TGTGCCACAGAAAAAGCGGGAGGGTTGTCCTACGAGCAGTACTTC

D gene: TRBD1
V gene: TRBV2
clone size: NA
J gene: TRBJ2-7
CDR3 protein: CASGGGTGAIEQYF
CDR3 DNA: TGTGCCAGCGGCGGGGGGACAGGGGCAATCGAGCAGTACTTC

D gene: NA
V gene: TRBV7-2
clone size: many
J gene: TRBJ2-7
CDR3 protein: CASTRLGGDYEQYF
CDR3 DNA: TGTGCCAGCACCCGACTCGGGGGTGACTACGAGCAGTACTTC

D gene: TRBD1
V gene: TRBV25-1
clone size: many
J gene: TRBJ1-2
CDR3 protein: CASSGQGGDGYTF
CDR3 DNA: TGTGCCAGCTCTGGACAGGGAGGAGATGGCTACACCTTC

D gene: NA
V gene: TRBV5-4
clone size: few
J gene: TRBJ2-2
CDR3 protein: CASSLQRFNTGELFF
CDR3 DNA: TGTGCCAGCAGCCTACAGAGGTTTAACACCGGGGAGCTGTTTTTT

D gene: TRBD1
V gene: TRBV12-3/TRBV12-4
clone size: NA
J gene: TRBJ2-7
CDR3 protein: CASSFGDRGNEQYF
CDR3 DNA: TGTGCCAGCAGTTTCGGGGACAGGGGGAACGAGCAGTACTTC

D gene: NA
V gene: TRBV5-4
clone size: few
J gene: TRBJ1-1
CDR3 protein: CASARDSQHFEAFF
CDR3 DNA: TGTGCCAGCGCCCGAGACAGCCAACATTTTGAAGCTTTCTTT

D gene: TRBD2
V gene: TRBV2
clone size: once
J gene: TRBJ2-7
CDR3 protein: CASSGGLAGNYEQYF
CDR3 DNA: TGTGCCAGCAGTGGGGGGCTAGCGGGCAACTACGAGCAGTACTTC

D gene: TRBD1
V gene: TRBV28
clone size: NA
J gene: TRBJ2-7
CDR3 protein: CASTVDRAVYEQYF
CDR3 DNA: TGTGCCAGCACCGTAGACAGGGCGGTATACGAGCAGTACTTC

D gene: NA
V gene: TRBV30
clone size: NA
J gene: TRBJ1-4
CDR3 protein: CAWNSARANEKLFF
CDR3 DNA: TGTGCCTGGAATTCAGCCCGGGCAAATGAAAAACTGTTTTTT

D gene: NA
V gene: TRBV3-1
clone size: NA
J gene: TRBJ2-3
CDR3 protein: CASSPVGRGLTDTQYF
CDR3 DNA: TGTGCCAGCAGCCCAGTAGGGCGGGGGCTCACAGATACGCAGTATTTT

D gene: NA
V gene: TRBV7-9
clone size: few
J gene: TRBJ2-1
CDR3 protein: CASSSSGTTSSEQFF
CDR3 DNA: TGTGCCAGCAGCTCCAGCGGAACCACTTCTTCTGAGCAGTTCTTC

D gene: NA
V gene: TRBV28
clone size: NA
J gene: TRBJ1-1
CDR3 protein: CASSLYSPTEAFF
CDR3 DNA: TGTGCCAGCAGCCTCTATTCTCCCACTGAAGCTTTCTTT

D gene: NA
V gene: TRBV4-3
clone size: NA
J gene: TRBJ1-5
CDR3 protein: CASSQDLAGGNQPQHF
CDR3 DNA: TGCGCCAGCAGCCAAGATTTGGCAGGGGGCAATCAGCCCCAGCATTTT

D gene: TRBD1
V gene: TRBV24-1
clone size: few
J gene: TRBJ2-7
CDR3 protein: CATSDPRDRDPYEQYF
CDR3 DNA: TGTGCCACCAGTGATCCCCGGGACAGGGACCCCTACGAGCAGTACTTC

D gene: TRBD2
V gene: TRBV28
clone size: many
J gene: TRBJ2-5
CDR3 protein: CASSFVAGGQETQYF
CDR3 DNA: TGTGCCAGCAGTTTCGTAGCGGGGGGACAAGAGACCCAGTACTTC

D gene: TRBD1
V gene: TRBV15
clone size: NA
J gene: TRBJ2-3
CDR3 protein: CATKTQGARDTQYF
CDR3 DNA: TGTGCCACCAAAACGCAGGGGGCCAGAGATACGCAGTATTTT

D gene: TRBD1
V gene: TRBV28
clone size: few
J gene: TRBJ2-7
CDR3 protein: CASSLLPGGYSYEQYF
CDR3 DNA: TGTGCCAGCAGCCTACTCCCAGGGGGTTACTCCTACGAGCAGTACTTC

D gene: NA
V gene: TRBV7-3
clone size: NA
J gene: TRBJ1-1
CDR3 protein: CASSYTRNTEAFF
CDR3 DNA: TGTGCCAGCAGCTATACAAGGAACACTGAAGCTTTCTTT

D gene: NA
V gene: TRBV27
clone size: NA
J gene: TRBJ1-5
CDR3 protein: CASSTSWGDQPQHF
CDR3 DNA: TGTGCCAGCAGTACCTCGTGGGGCGATCAGCCCCAGCATTTT

D gene: NA
V gene: TRBV10-2
clone size: NA
J gene: TRBJ1-5
CDR3 protein: CASSESGTHQPQHF
CDR3 DNA: TGCGCCAGCAGTGAGAGCGGGACACATCAGCCCCAGCATTTT

D gene: TRBD2
V gene: TRBV4-1
clone size: NA
J gene: TRBJ2-7
CDR3 protein: CASSQLAGRNYEQYF
CDR3 DNA: TGCGCCAGCAGCCAACTAGCGGGGCGAAACTACGAGCAGTACTTC

D gene: TRBD2
V gene: TRBV12-3/TRBV12-4
clone size: few
J gene: TRBJ2-7
CDR3 protein: CASSFSAGGQYF
CDR3 DNA: TGTGCCAGCAGTTTCTCGGCGGGGGGGCAGTACTTC

D gene: NA
V gene: TRBV7-9
clone size: NA
J gene: TRBJ2-2
CDR3 protein: CASRRPEEVWELFF
CDR3 DNA: TGTGCCAGCAGAAGACCTGAGGAGGTTTGGGAGCTGTTTTTT

D gene: TRBD1
V gene: TRBV28
clone size: few
J gene: TRBJ1-4
CDR3 protein: CASSRGQAPNREKLFF
CDR3 DNA: TGTGCCAGCAGTCGAGGACAGGCCCCAAACCGAGAAAAACTGTTTTTT

D gene: NA
V gene: TRBV2
clone size: NA
J gene: TRBJ2-5
CDR3 protein: CASSSRWGGETQYF
CDR3 DNA: TGTGCCAGCAGTAGTCGCTGGGGTGGAGAGACCCAGTACTTC

D gene: TRBD2
V gene: TRBV20-1
clone size: few
J gene: TRBJ2-5
CDR3 protein: CSAKLSGRDQETQYF
CDR3 DNA: TGCAGTGCTAAATTAAGCGGGAGGGATCAAGAGACCCAGTACTTC

D gene: NA
V gene: TRBV28
clone size: NA
J gene: TRBJ2-1
CDR3 protein: CASPIGRATDEQFF
CDR3 DNA: TGTGCCAGCCCTATCGGACGGGCTACAGATGAGCAGTTCTTC

D gene: NA
V gene: TRBV24-1
clone size: NA
J gene: TRBJ2-1
CDR3 protein: CATSKGGHEQFF
CDR3 DNA: TGTGCCACCAGTAAAGGGGGTCATGAGCAGTTCTTC

D gene: NA
V gene: TRBV4-1
clone size: few
J gene: TRBJ2-1
CDR3 protein: CASSQPPKGLNNEQFF
CDR3 DNA: TGCGCCAGCAGCCAGCCACCCAAGGGCTTGAACAATGAGCAGTTCTTC

D gene: NA
V gene: TRBV7-6
clone size: few
J gene: TRBJ1-3
CDR3 protein: CASSLIPPERGGNTIYF
CDR3 DNA: TGTGCCAGCAGCTTAATCCCTCCGGAGCGGGGGGGAAACACCATATATTTT

D gene: TRBD1
V gene: TRBV6-6
clone size: NA
J gene: TRBJ2-7
CDR3 protein: CASSNSGTGALILTYEQYF
CDR3 DNA: TGTGCCAGCAGCAACTCCGGGACAGGGGCGTTGATCCTTACCTACGAGCAGTACTTC

D gene: NA
V gene: TRBV19
clone size: NA
J gene: TRBJ2-2
CDR3 protein: CASSKQGDWTAVGTGELFF
CDR3 DNA: TGTGCCAGTAGTAAACAGGGAGATTGGACCGCCGTCGGCACCGGGGAGCTGTTTTTT

D gene: NA
V gene: TRBV20-1
clone size: once
J gene: TRBJ2-3
CDR3 protein: CSASLGISTDTQYF
CDR3 DNA: TGCAGTGCTAGTTTGGGGATTAGCACAGATACGCAGTATTTT

D gene: NA
V gene: TRBV12-3/TRBV12-4
clone size: NA
J gene: TRBJ1-1
CDR3 protein: CASSFRGSAEAFF
CDR3 DNA: TGTGCCAGCAGTTTTCGGGGTTCGGCTGAAGCTTTCTTT

D gene: TRBD1
V gene: TRBV28
clone size: NA
J gene: TRBJ2-2
CDR3 protein: CASSEDRVADTGELFF
CDR3 DNA: TGTGCCAGCAGTGAGGACAGGGTGGCGGACACCGGGGAGCTGTTTTTT

D gene: NA
V gene: TRBV7-8
clone size: many
J gene: TRBJ2-5
CDR3 protein: CASSLMRAQETQYF
CDR3 DNA: TGTGCCAGCAGCTTAATGAGGGCCCAAGAGACCCAGTACTTC

D gene: TRBD1
V gene: TRBV7-8
clone size: NA
J gene: TRBJ2-7
CDR3 protein: CASSPSLGTAYEQYF
CDR3 DNA: TGTGCCAGCAGCCCCTCCCTGGGGACAGCTTACGAGCAGTACTTC

D gene: TRBD1
V gene: TRBV7-9
clone size: NA
J gene: TRBJ1-1
CDR3 protein: CASSAGTGDLYTEAFF
CDR3 DNA: TGTGCCAGCAGCGCGGGGACAGGGGACCTCTACACTGAAGCTTTCTTT

D gene: NA
V gene: TRBV28
clone size: NA
J gene: TRBJ2-7
CDR3 protein: CASSVDEQYF
CDR3 DNA: TGTGCCAGCTCTGTTGATGAGCAGTACTTC

D gene: NA
V gene: TRBV28
clone size: few
J gene: TRBJ1-2
CDR3 protein: CATRTDATNYGYTF
CDR3 DNA: TGTGCCACAAGGACAGACGCAACTAACTATGGCTACACCTTC

D gene: NA
V gene: TRBV20-1
clone size: NA
J gene: TRBJ2-5
CDR3 protein: CSARKTDRQETQYF
CDR3 DNA: TGCAGTGCTAGGAAGACAGACCGACAAGAGACCCAGTACTTC

D gene: NA
V gene: TRBV2
clone size: NA
J gene: TRBJ2-3
CDR3 protein: CASSEASKDYRAGDTQYF
CDR3 DNA: TGTGCCAGCAGTGAAGCGAGTAAGGACTACCGGGCCGGAGATACGCAGTATTTT

D gene: NA
V gene: TRBV4-1
clone size: few
J gene: TRBJ2-1
CDR3 protein: CASSQLDGGEQFF
CDR3 DNA: TGCGCCAGCAGCCAATTGGACGGAGGTGAGCAGTTCTTC

D gene: NA
V gene: TRBV27
clone size: many
J gene: TRBJ2-2
CDR3 protein: CASSHGLYTGELFF
CDR3 DNA: TGTGCCAGCAGTCACGGACTTTACACCGGGGAGCTGTTTTTT

D gene: TRBD2
V gene: TRBV4-2
clone size: few
J gene: TRBJ2-5
CDR3 protein: CASSQAGTSDWQETQYF
CDR3 DNA: TGTGCCAGCAGCCAAGCCGGGACTAGCGATTGGCAAGAGACCCAGTACTTC

D gene: NA
V gene: TRBV28
clone size: many
J gene: TRBJ2-4
CDR3 protein: CASSLDGLRNIQYF
CDR3 DNA: TGTGCCAGCAGTTTGGACGGGTTACGTAACATTCAGTACTTC

D gene: NA
V gene: TRBV7-2
clone size: few
J gene: TRBJ1-5
CDR3 protein: CASSSPTISNQPQHF
CDR3 DNA: TGTGCCAGCAGCTCCCCGACTATTAGCAATCAGCCCCAGCATTTT

D gene: NA
V gene: TRBV19
clone size: NA
J gene: TRBJ1-1
CDR3 protein: CASSIGMAVFAEAFF
CDR3 DNA: TGTGCCAGTAGTATAGGAATGGCGGTTTTCGCTGAAGCTTTCTTT

D gene: NA
V gene: TRBV7-9
clone size: NA
J gene: TRBJ1-2
CDR3 protein: CASSSTKQGHTF
CDR3 DNA: TGTGCCAGCAGCTCGACCAAACAGGGTCACACCTTC

D gene: NA
V gene: TRBV6-6
clone size: few
J gene: TRBJ2-6
CDR3 protein: CASSQLAGSGANVLTF
CDR3 DNA: TGTGCCAGCAGCCAATTGGCAGGGTCTGGGGCCAACGTCCTGACTTTC

D gene: TRBD1
V gene: TRBV29-1
clone size: NA
J gene: TRBJ1-4
CDR3 protein: CSAGQGFSNEKMFF
CDR3 DNA: TGCAGCGCCGGACAGGGCTTTTCTAATGAAAAAATGTTTTTT